The rows below give T cell receptor beta chains drawn from one sample of a study of blood T cell repertoires in COVID-19. The protocol was immunoSEQ multiplex PCR, while the TCRdb copy is restricted to in-frame clones and leaves out a portion. This sample has about 350,000 clones, with over 75% found just once. Sequencing was carried out using PBMCs or T cells enriched from blood (not recorded which). The receptors were sampled from a woman aged 30 to 39 who had recovered from COVID-19. The CDR3 runs from the conserved cysteine through the conserved F or W. Each record gives: V gene, clone size, D gene, J gene, CDR3 protein, CDR3 DNA. The D gene is left open where the match is weak. Some rows mark clone size as missing; the rest say once, few, many or name a class of expanded clone.

v_gene: TRBV29-1
abundance: .
d_gene: TRBD1
j_gene: TRBJ1-1
CDR3aa: CSVDGARGLSEAFF
CDR3nt: TGCAGCGTTGATGGGGCCAGGGGGCTCTCTGAAGCTTTCTTT

v_gene: TRBV5-4
abundance: .
d_gene: TRBD2
j_gene: TRBJ2-7
CDR3aa: CASRDTGRTYEQYF
CDR3nt: TGTGCCAGCAGAGACACCGGGAGGACCTACGAGCAGTACTTC

v_gene: TRBV7-9
abundance: .
d_gene: .
j_gene: TRBJ1-1
CDR3aa: CASSRGAGTEAFF
CDR3nt: TGTGCCAGCAGCCGGGGGGCCGGGACTGAAGCTTTCTTT

v_gene: TRBV28
abundance: .
d_gene: .
j_gene: TRBJ2-5
CDR3aa: CASSLSVRAGETQYF
CDR3nt: TGTGCCAGCAGTTTAAGCGTCAGAGCGGGAGAGACCCAGTACTTC

v_gene: TRBV9
abundance: .
d_gene: .
j_gene: TRBJ1-1
CDR3aa: CASSVTSNTEAFF
CDR3nt: TGTGCCAGCAGCGTAACATCGAACACTGAAGCTTTCTTT

v_gene: TRBV5-1
abundance: .
d_gene: TRBD1
j_gene: TRBJ1-1
CDR3aa: CASRLTGERDTEAFF
CDR3nt: TGCGCCAGCAGGCTTACAGGGGAACGGGACACTGAAGCTTTCTTT

v_gene: TRBV7-9
abundance: .
d_gene: TRBD1
j_gene: TRBJ2-1
CDR3aa: CASSFSPGQRRHEQFF
CDR3nt: TGTGCCAGCAGCTTTTCCCCGGGACAGCGTCGTCATGAGCAGTTCTTC

v_gene: TRBV2
abundance: once
d_gene: .
j_gene: TRBJ1-2
CDR3aa: CASSEGPDNYGYTF
CDR3nt: TGTGCCAGCAGCGAAGGTCCAGATAACTATGGCTACACCTTC

v_gene: TRBV10-1
abundance: .
d_gene: TRBD1
j_gene: TRBJ1-2
CDR3aa: CASSDDRVGYTF
CDR3nt: TGCGCCAGCAGTGACGACAGGGTCGGCTACACCTTC

v_gene: TRBV30
abundance: .
d_gene: .
j_gene: TRBJ2-6
CDR3aa: CAWRYRVSSGANVLTF
CDR3nt: TGTGCCTGGAGGTACAGGGTAAGCTCTGGGGCCAACGTCCTGACTTTC

v_gene: TRBV28
abundance: once
d_gene: .
j_gene: TRBJ1-3
CDR3aa: CASSFGGYGNTIYF
CDR3nt: TGTGCCAGCAGTTTCGGAGGGTATGGAAACACCATATATTTT

v_gene: TRBV11-2
abundance: .
d_gene: TRBD1
j_gene: TRBJ1-2
CDR3aa: CASSPMTGVGYGYTF
CDR3nt: TGTGCCAGCAGCCCCATGACAGGGGTTGGCTATGGCTACACCTTC

v_gene: TRBV5-4
abundance: .
d_gene: TRBD2
j_gene: TRBJ2-5
CDR3aa: CASSLEASGGETQYF
CDR3nt: TGTGCCAGCAGCTTGGAGGCTAGCGGAGGGGAGACCCAGTACTTC

v_gene: TRBV6-5
abundance: .
d_gene: .
j_gene: TRBJ2-7
CDR3aa: CASRDSKLRNEQYF
CDR3nt: TGTGCCAGCAGAGACTCGAAGCTTCGAAACGAGCAGTACTTC

v_gene: TRBV5-8
abundance: .
d_gene: TRBD1
j_gene: TRBJ2-7
CDR3aa: CASSRTGVGQYF
CDR3nt: TGTGCCAGCAGCCGGACAGGGGTCGGGCAGTACTTC

v_gene: TRBV3-1/TRBV3-2
abundance: .
d_gene: .
j_gene: TRBJ2-1
CDR3aa: CASSQVQGSYNEQFF
CDR3nt: TGTGCCAGCAGCCAAGTGCAGGGATCATACAATGAGCAGTTCTTC

v_gene: TRBV19
abundance: .
d_gene: TRBD2
j_gene: TRBJ2-5
CDR3aa: CASSIAASGGQETQYF
CDR3nt: TGTGCCAGTAGTATAGCGGCTAGCGGGGGCCAAGAGACCCAGTACTTC

v_gene: TRBV7-9
abundance: .
d_gene: TRBD1
j_gene: TRBJ2-2
CDR3aa: CASSLSTGGPGELFF
CDR3nt: TGTGCCAGCAGCCTCTCGACAGGGGGACCCGGGGAGCTGTTTTTT

v_gene: TRBV5-6
abundance: .
d_gene: TRBD2
j_gene: TRBJ2-7
CDR3aa: CASSLAGGGYEQYF
CDR3nt: TGTGCCAGCAGCTTGGCCGGGGGAGGGTACGAGCAGTACTTC

v_gene: TRBV7-8
abundance: once
d_gene: TRBD2
j_gene: TRBJ2-1
CDR3aa: CASSYSSGGGHEQFF
CDR3nt: TGTGCCAGCAGCTACTCTAGCGGGGGGGGTCATGAGCAGTTCTTC

v_gene: TRBV14
abundance: .
d_gene: TRBD1
j_gene: TRBJ2-2
CDR3aa: CASSPDRGRITGELFF
CDR3nt: TGTGCCAGCAGCCCAGACAGGGGGCGCATCACCGGGGAGCTGTTTTTT

v_gene: TRBV2
abundance: .
d_gene: TRBD1
j_gene: TRBJ1-2
CDR3aa: CASRHVPRQGNYGYTF
CDR3nt: TGTGCCAGCAGGCACGTTCCGAGACAGGGGAACTATGGCTACACCTTC

v_gene: TRBV30
abundance: .
d_gene: TRBD1
j_gene: TRBJ2-7
CDR3aa: CAWSLGTAEQYF
CDR3nt: TGTGCCTGGAGTCTGGGGACAGCGGAGCAGTACTTC

v_gene: TRBV11-2
abundance: .
d_gene: .
j_gene: TRBJ1-2
CDR3aa: CASRQLRSGYGYTF
CDR3nt: TGTGCCAGCAGACAGTTAAGGTCGGGGTATGGCTACACCTTC

v_gene: TRBV5-1
abundance: .
d_gene: .
j_gene: TRBJ2-2
CDR3aa: CASSWSGNTGELFF
CDR3nt: TGCGCCAGCAGCTGGAGCGGAAACACCGGGGAGCTGTTTTTT

v_gene: TRBV3-1/TRBV3-2
abundance: .
d_gene: TRBD1
j_gene: TRBJ2-5
CDR3aa: CASSQVPVGQGEKETQYF
CDR3nt: TGTGCCAGCAGCCAAGTCCCGGTCGGACAGGGAGAGAAGGAGACCCAGTACTTC

v_gene: TRBV5-1
abundance: .
d_gene: .
j_gene: TRBJ1-3
CDR3aa: CASWDDSSGNTIYF
CDR3nt: TGCGCCAGCTGGGATGACAGCTCTGGAAACACCATATATTTT

v_gene: TRBV4-1
abundance: .
d_gene: .
j_gene: TRBJ1-5
CDR3aa: CASSRQVNSNQPQHF
CDR3nt: TGCGCCAGCAGCCGACAGGTTAATAGCAATCAGCCCCAGCATTTT

v_gene: TRBV20-1
abundance: .
d_gene: TRBD2
j_gene: TRBJ2-7
CDR3aa: CSASLAGGLYEQYF
CDR3nt: TGCAGTGCTAGTTTAGCGGGGGGGCTCTACGAGCAGTACTTC

v_gene: TRBV5-4
abundance: .
d_gene: .
j_gene: TRBJ1-2
CDR3aa: CASSLGGGPSLNGYTF
CDR3nt: TGTGCCAGCAGCTTAGGCGGCGGGCCGAGCTTGAATGGCTACACCTTC

v_gene: TRBV10-1
abundance: few
d_gene: .
j_gene: TRBJ2-7
CDR3aa: CASSAGISYEQYF
CDR3nt: TGCGCCAGCAGTGCAGGGATCTCCTACGAGCAGTACTTC

v_gene: TRBV11-2
abundance: .
d_gene: .
j_gene: TRBJ1-2
CDR3aa: CASSFPGAGGGYTF
CDR3nt: TGTGCCAGCAGCTTCCCTGGGGCCGGGGGTGGCTACACCTTC

v_gene: TRBV19
abundance: .
d_gene: .
j_gene: TRBJ1-4
CDR3aa: CASNRGATNEKLFF
CDR3nt: TGTGCCAGTAACCGAGGTGCAACTAATGAAAAACTGTTTTTT

v_gene: TRBV9
abundance: .
d_gene: TRBD2
j_gene: TRBJ2-5
CDR3aa: CASSVEIAGGQETQYF
CDR3nt: TGTGCCAGCAGCGTAGAGATAGCGGGGGGGCAAGAGACCCAGTACTTC

v_gene: TRBV20-1
abundance: once
d_gene: TRBD1
j_gene: TRBJ2-7
CDR3aa: CSASGRGTGRNEQYF
CDR3nt: TGCAGTGCTAGTGGCCGGGGGACAGGGAGGAACGAGCAGTACTTC

v_gene: TRBV4-2
abundance: .
d_gene: .
j_gene: TRBJ1-5
CDR3aa: CASSQALGGETQPQHF
CDR3nt: TGTGCCAGCAGCCAAGCCCTAGGCGGGGAAACTCAGCCCCAGCATTTT

v_gene: TRBV30
abundance: .
d_gene: .
j_gene: TRBJ1-6
CDR3aa: CAWRGDRSNSPLHF
CDR3nt: TGTGCCTGGAGGGGCGACAGGTCCAATTCACCCCTCCACTTT

v_gene: TRBV7-2
abundance: .
d_gene: .
j_gene: TRBJ1-2
CDR3aa: CASSPTGGQDYGYTF
CDR3nt: TGTGCCAGCAGCCCCACCGGAGGGCAGGACTATGGCTACACCTTC

v_gene: TRBV11-2
abundance: .
d_gene: .
j_gene: TRBJ2-7
CDR3aa: CASIQGGEQYF
CDR3nt: TGTGCCAGCATCCAGGGTGGGGAGCAGTACTTC

v_gene: TRBV30
abundance: few
d_gene: .
j_gene: TRBJ1-5
CDR3aa: CAWSVHEATRPQHF
CDR3nt: TGTGCCTGGAGTGTACACGAGGCCACGAGGCCCCAGCATTTT

v_gene: TRBV5-4
abundance: .
d_gene: .
j_gene: TRBJ2-5
CDR3aa: CASRPTDQETQYF
CDR3nt: TGTGCCAGCAGGCCGACAGACCAAGAGACCCAGTACTTC

v_gene: TRBV10-3
abundance: .
d_gene: TRBD2
j_gene: TRBJ2-1
CDR3aa: CAISDPGERGRYNEQFF
CDR3nt: TGTGCCATCAGTGATCCGGGGGAGCGGGGGCGTTACAATGAGCAGTTCTTC

v_gene: TRBV7-8
abundance: .
d_gene: TRBD2
j_gene: TRBJ2-3
CDR3aa: CASSLAASGGGATDTQYF
CDR3nt: TGTGCCAGCAGCTTAGCAGCAAGTGGCGGGGGGGCGACAGATACGCAGTATTTT

v_gene: TRBV5-1
abundance: .
d_gene: TRBD1
j_gene: TRBJ1-3
CDR3aa: CASSLEGASGNTIYF
CDR3nt: TGCGCCAGCAGCTTGGAGGGGGCGTCTGGAAACACCATATATTTT

v_gene: TRBV24-1
abundance: once
d_gene: .
j_gene: TRBJ1-2
CDR3aa: CATRGDYGYTF
CDR3nt: TGTGCCACCAGGGGAGACTATGGCTACACCTTC

v_gene: TRBV13
abundance: .
d_gene: .
j_gene: TRBJ1-1
CDR3aa: CASSSGHLNTEAFF
CDR3nt: TGTGCCAGCAGCTCGGGACACCTGAACACTGAAGCTTTCTTT

v_gene: TRBV19
abundance: .
d_gene: TRBD1
j_gene: TRBJ1-4
CDR3aa: CASSRQGGEKLFF
CDR3nt: TGTGCCAGTAGTCGCCAGGGGGGCGAAAAACTGTTTTTT

v_gene: TRBV30
abundance: .
d_gene: .
j_gene: TRBJ2-7
CDR3aa: CAWTQSRRDYEQYF
CDR3nt: TGTGCCTGGACCCAATCGAGGAGAGATTACGAGCAGTACTTC

v_gene: TRBV5-4
abundance: once
d_gene: TRBD1
j_gene: TRBJ2-7
CDR3aa: CASSPTRDRGYEQYF
CDR3nt: TGTGCCAGCAGCCCAACTAGGGACAGGGGTTACGAGCAGTACTTC

v_gene: TRBV10-3
abundance: .
d_gene: .
j_gene: TRBJ1-1
CDR3aa: CAAGGDEGTEAFF
CDR3nt: TGTGCCGCCGGGGGGGACGAAGGTACTGAAGCTTTCTTT